This passage covers 24 T cell receptor beta chains from one sample sequenced in a study of shared clonotypes between healthy human individuals. TCRdb keeps only in-frame clones here, not all; method: immunoSEQ multiplex PCR. Of roughly 2,300,000 clones listed, roughly 92% are singletons. Sequencing was carried out using naive CD4+ T cells from PBMCs. Noted subset: CD45RA+ positively selected. These receptors were collected from a man younger than 35 in good health. Some clones in this sample may be carry-over from other donors' samples.

This rearrangement joins TRBV2 to TRBJ2-7; no clear D gene. The length of the CDR3 is 15 residues. V lost 8 bases to trimming and J lost 2 bases, with 19 bases between them. Germline V gives CDR1 SNHLY, CDR2 FYNNEI. CDR3 coding DNA: TGTGCCAGCCGTTACCGGCGGCCAGAGGCCTACGAGCAGTACTTC. This gives the protein CASRYRRPEAYEQYF.

The CDR3 DNA reads TGTGCCAGCAGTGAATATCAACGGACCAAAGAGACCCAGTACTTC. Amino acids: CASSEYQRTKETQYF. This chain connects TRBV25-1 to TRBJ2-5; no reliable D call. CDR3 length equals 15 residues. V lost 0 bases and J lost 3, with 11 bases in between. CDR1 and CDR2 from the germline V gene are MGHDK and SYGVNS.

Comment on this clone: The sample carries other DNA sequences with the same CDR3. V and J are TRBV18 and TRBJ2-2; the D is unclear. CDR1 is KGHSH, CDR2 LQKENI, per germline. This CDR3 has 13 amino acids. V lost 4 bases, J lost 1 base, and 4 bases lay in between. The CDR3, as DNA: TGTGCCAGCTCACGGAAGAACACCGGGGAGCTGTTTTTT. Its protein is CASSRKNTGELFF. Drawing the rest from reference TRBV18 and TRBJ2-2, the complete variable domain is NAGVMQNPRHLVRRRGQEARLRCSPMKGHSHVYWYRQLPEEGLKFMVYLQKENIIDESGMPKERFSAEFPKEGPSILRIQQVVRGDSAAYFCASSRKNTGELFFGEGSRLTVL.

The CDR3 loop is CASSLNPWEQYF. CDR3 nucleotide sequence: TGTGCCAGCAGTTTAAACCCCTGGGAGCAGTACTTC. The chain has TRBV28 and TRBJ2-7; D not resolved. CDR1 is MDHEN and CDR2 is SYDVKM in the germline V gene. V lost 2 bases to trimming and J lost 7 bases, with 9 bases between them. The CDR3 length is 12 residues.

The chain carries TRBV29-1 and TRBJ2-1; D uncertain. Trimming removed 4 bases from V and 0 bases from J, with 7 bases in between. Germline V gene lookup returns CDR1 SQVTM and CDR2 ANQGSEA. This CDR3 spans 13 amino acids. The CDR3 spells CSVVRHSYNEQFF. CDR3 in DNA: TGCAGCGTTGTCCGGCACTCCTACAATGAGCAGTTCTTC.

The CDR3 nucleotides read TGTGCCAGCAGCTTAGAAGCGGGAGCGGGAACTTACAATGAGCAGTTCTTC. It specifies CASSLEAGAGTYNEQFF. The rearrangement joins TRBV7-7 to TRBJ2-1, with 8 bases that match TRBD2. Germline trimming cut 1 base from V and 4 bases from J; bases unmatched to any gene: 9. Germline V gene data show CDR1 as SSHAT and CDR2 as FNYEAQ (reference sequence). The CDR3 length is 17 residues.

A word on this clone: Other DNA sequences in this specimen translate into the identical CDR3. The gene calls are TRBV29-1 and TRBJ2-2; TRBD2 matches 14 bases. V shed 6 bases and J 4 bases; nucleotides not matched to a gene: 1. This CDR3 has 14 residues. The germline gives CDR1 SQVTM, CDR2 ANQGSEA. The CDR3 bases are TGCAGCGTGGGGACTAGCGGGAGCACCGGGGAGCTGTTTTTT. As protein: CSVGTSGSTGELFF.

The V gene is TRBV5-1, the J gene TRBJ2-6; perhaps TRBD1 as D (6 bases). V lost 4 bases and J 3 bases, leaving 17 bases between the germline ends. The length of the CDR3 is 17 residues. Germline V gene data show CDR1 as SGHRS and CDR2 as YFSETQ. The CDR3 sequence: CASSPLQGSGGANVLTF. CDR3 coding DNA: TGCGCCAGCAGCCCACTACAGGGATCCGGTGGGGCCAACGTCCTGACTTTC.

The chain recombines TRBV5-4 with TRBJ1-2; 10 nucleotides match TRBD1. This CDR3 comprises 15 residues. Losses at the gene ends were 4 bases for V and 4 bases for J; bases not matched to a gene: 7. Looked up from germline, CDR1 is SGHNT and CDR2 is YYREEE (reference sequence). CDR3 sequence: CASSRDRGLTYGYTF. DNA of the CDR3: TGTGCCAGCAGCAGGGACAGGGGACTTACCTATGGCTACACCTTC.

The chain links TRBV27 to TRBJ1-1, with D uncertain. V gave up 5 bases and J gave up 6 bases, with 13 bases separating them. The CDR3 extends over 13 amino acids. Germline values: CDR1 MNHEY, CDR2 SMNVEV (reference sequence). The CDR3 sequence is CASSVVGRAEAFF. The CDR3 DNA follows: TGTGCCAGCAGTGTGGTGGGGAGGGCTGAAGCTTTCTTT.

J is TRBJ1-5 and V is TRBV9, with D uncertain. With 4 bases removed from V and 0 bases from J, the gap between germline ends came to 11 bases. CDR1 is SGDLS and CDR2 is YYNGEE in the germline V gene. The CDR3 extends over 15 amino acids. In DNA, the CDR3 is TGTGCCAGCAGCCCCCAAATGGATAGCAATCAGCCCCAGCATTTT. The encoded protein is CASSPQMDSNQPQHF.

With regard to this clone: Additional DNA sequences in this sample encode the identical CDR3. The chain combines TRBV2 with TRBJ2-7, with D perhaps being TRBD1 or TRBD2 (6 bases each). Germline assignment: CDR1 SNHLY and CDR2 FYNNEI. The CDR3 is made up of 13 amino acids. Trimming removed 4 bases at V and 0 bases at J, with 7 bases between. The CDR3 bases are TGTGCCAGCAGTGGGGGGGCCTCCTACGAGCAGTACTTC. The encoded protein is CASSGGASYEQYF.

The chain links TRBV4-3 to TRBJ1-1, with D hard to call. The CDR3 runs to 14 residues. Germline V gene sequence: CDR1 LGHNA, CDR2 YSLEER. V was shortened by 0 bases and J by 8 bases, with 13 bases between the two germline ends. The CDR3 DNA reads as TGCGCCAGCAGCCAAGATAGGCAGCGGCAAGAAGCTTTCTTT. It specifies CASSQDRQRQEAFF.

A few counts support this clone. The V gene is TRBV20-1, the J gene TRBJ2-1; no firm D call. Germline V CDR1 and CDR2: DFQATT, SNEGSKA (reference sequence). V shed 0 bases and J shed 12 bases, with 9 bases lying between them. CDR3 length: 11 amino acids. CDR3: CSARDKAVQFF. The CDR3 DNA sequence: TGCAGTGCTAGAGATAAGGCTGTGCAGTTCTTC.

The chain links TRBV5-1 to TRBJ1-1, with 8 bases lining up with TRBD1. CDR1 SGHRS and CDR2 YFSETQ come from the germline V gene. This CDR3 contains 14 residues. The ends lost 3 bases at V and 5 bases at J; junction bases unmatched: 6. DNA for the CDR3: TGCGCCAGCAGCTCAGGGGGCGGCTATACTGAAGCTTTCTTT. It specifies CASSSGGGYTEAFF.

This sequence joins TRBV5-4 and TRBJ2-1; TRBD1 aligns across 8 bases. Germline V gene sequence: CDR1 SGHNT, CDR2 YYREEE (reference sequence). CDR3 length: 16 amino acids. Unmatched junction bases numbered 9, after V lost 3 bases and J lost 4 bases. The chain's CDR3 is CASSSALDREYNEQFF. DNA for the CDR3: TGTGCCAGCAGCTCTGCGCTGGACAGGGAGTACAATGAGCAGTTCTTC.

This chain connects TRBV15 to TRBJ1-5; D not resolved. Germline assignment: CDR1 LNHNV and CDR2 YYDKDF (reference sequence). This CDR3 is built from 15 residues. V lost 5 bases to trimming and J lost 3 bases, with 14 bases between them. CDR3 coding DNA: TGTGCCACCAGCGGAACCACGGCATTCAATCAGCCCCAGCATTTT. It specifies CATSGTTAFNQPQHF.

The rearrangement uses TRBV27 and TRBJ1-3; D is undetermined. The V gene lost 6 bases and the J gene lost 0 bases, with 9 bases spanning the gap. The germline V gene has CDR1 MNHEY and CDR2 SMNVEV (reference sequence). This CDR3 region has 14 residues. For the CDR3, the DNA is TGTGCCAGCAGGTCGGCCCCCTCTGGAAACACCATATATTTT. It translates to CASRSAPSGNTIYF.

The chain links TRBV28 to TRBJ2-3; 9 bases fit TRBD2. V shed 1 base and J 2 bases; nucleotides not matched to a gene: 7. The CDR3 runs 17 residues. From germline, CDR1 is MDHEN and CDR2 SYDVKM. CDR3 nucleotides: TGTGCCAGCAGTTTATATGTGGCGGGAGGGGTCACAGATACGCAGTATTTT. Its translation is CASSLYVAGGVTDTQYF.

The genes are TRBV30 and TRBJ1-1; D ambiguous. Germline V gene data show CDR1 as GTSNPN and CDR2 as SVGIG (reference sequence). The CDR3 covers 13 residues. Trimming left V 4 bases short and J 1 base short, with 10 bases between. CDR3 amino acids: CAWIPIENTEAFF. In DNA, the CDR3 is TGTGCCTGGATCCCTATCGAGAACACTGAAGCTTTCTTT.

The chain joins TRBV6-1 to TRBJ2-5; 8 bases map to TRBD1. Looked up from germline, CDR1 is MNHNS and CDR2 is SASEGT. The V and J ends lost 7 bases and 7 bases, in that order; junction bases with no gene match: 8. The CDR3 is 13 residues long. CDR3 amino acids: CASKGQASGTQYF. Written as DNA, the CDR3 is TGTGCCAGCAAGGGACAGGCCTCGGGGACCCAGTACTTC.

The chain uses TRBV6-5 and TRBJ2-7; D may match TRBD1 or TRBD2 (6 bases each). Germline loops: CDR1 MNHEY, CDR2 SVGAGI. This CDR3 spans 14 amino acids. V lost 6 bases and J 4 bases, leaving 16 bases between the germline ends. CDR3 sequence reads: CASRIPGARYEQYF. The CDR3 bases are TGTGCCAGCAGAATCCCGGGGGCACGATACGAGCAGTACTTC.

The chain uses TRBV5-4 and TRBJ2-3; TRBD2 agrees at 8 bases. The CDR3 is made up of 17 amino acids. The germline gives CDR1 SGHNT, CDR2 YYREEE (reference sequence). Losses at the gene ends were 5 bases for V and 1 base for J; bases not matched to a gene: 12. CDR3 in DNA: TGTGCCAGCAGACCTAATGGGTTAGCGGGACGCACAGATACGCAGTATTTT. Its translation is CASRPNGLAGRTDTQYF.

This clone was seen a few times. The V and J genes are TRBV29-1 and TRBJ1-1; the D gene is possibly TRBD1 (6 bases). The CDR3 totals 14 residues. Germline V lookup: CDR1 SQVTM, CDR2 ANQGSEA. V was trimmed by 3 bases and J by 4 bases, leaving 15 bases between them. The DNA of the CDR3 is TGCAGCGTTGAGTTACAGGGCTGGGTCACTGAAGCTTTCTTT. This codes for CSVELQGWVTEAFF.